Listed here are 11 T cell receptor beta chains from one sample, sequenced in a study of lymphopenia after photon versus proton radiotherapy. Measured with immunoSEQ multiplex PCR; TCRdb has only the in-frame clones, and not every one. The table records 65,000 to 75,000 clones, around 86% of them present only once. The source was peripheral blood, collected from a patient treated with proton-based radiotherapy. The receptor source for this set is an elderly man with esophageal cancer.

This clone has a single count. J is TRBJ2-3 and V is TRBV29-1; 7 nucleotides agree with TRBD2. CDR1 and CDR2 (germline): SQVTM, ANQGSEA. The CDR3 sequence is 15 residues long. The junction had 7 bases not matched to a gene; V was cut back by 1 base and J by 3 bases. CDR3 coding DNA: TGCAGCGTTGAAGGCGGAAGGGGAGGGACAGATACGCAGTATTTT. It specifies CSVEGGRGGTDTQYF.

The CDR3 DNA reads TGTGCCAGCAAAGCGATCTACGAGCAGTACTTC. This sequence encodes CASKAIYEQYF. J is TRBJ2-7 and V is TRBV5-5; D remains ambiguous. The ends were cut back, 6 bases at V and 3 bases at J, with 7 bases in the middle. This CDR3 has 11 amino acids. The germline CDR1 and CDR2 sequences are SGHKS and YYEKEE (reference sequence).

This chain uses TRBV19 with TRBJ1-5; a possible D gene is TRBD1 (6 bases). V lost 6 bases and J 6 bases, leaving 12 bases between the germline ends. This CDR3 is 13 amino acids long. The germline V gene has CDR1 LNHDA and CDR2 SQIVND (reference sequence). The CDR3 protein is CASRLQGFQPQHF. The CDR3 DNA follows: TGTGCCAGTAGACTACAGGGTTTTCAGCCCCAGCATTTT.

The chain recombines TRBV7-9 with TRBJ2-7; D might be TRBD2 (5 bases). The V gene's germline CDR1 is SEHNR and CDR2 FQNEAQ (reference sequence). Trimming stripped 5 bases from V and 4 bases from J, with 15 bases between. There are 14 residues in the CDR3. Here the CDR3 reads CASSPGLARYEQYF. CDR3 in DNA: TGTGCCAGCAGCCCAGGATTAGCGAGGTACGAGCAGTACTTC. Full variable domain (remainder filled in from reference TRBV7-9 and TRBJ2-7): DTGVSQNPRHKITKRGQNVTFRCDPISEHNRLYWYRQTLGQGPEFLTYFQNEAQLEKSRLLSDRFSAERPKGSFSTLEIQRTEQGDSAMYLCASSPGLARYEQYFGPGTRLTVT.

The rearrangement links TRBV7-9 to TRBJ1-1, with TRBD1 identical over 12 bases. The V gene end was trimmed by 4 bases and the J gene end by 7 bases; junction bases not matched to a gene: 13. The CDR3 loop spans 17 amino acids. Germline V CDR1 and CDR2: SEHNR, FQNEAQ (reference sequence). The CDR3 region has the DNA TGTGCCAGCAGCTCCCGCCCCCGGGACAGGGGGCGAGTTGAAGCTTTCTTT. Its protein is CASSSRPRDRGRVEAFF.

The J gene is TRBJ2-1, the V gene TRBV6-5; D is possibly TRBD2 (6 bases). CDR1 is MNHEY, CDR2 SVGAGI, per germline. The V and J ends lost 0 bases and 8 bases respectively, with 14 bases between them. CDR3 length: 15 amino acids. The CDR3 region has the DNA TGTGCCAGCAGTTACTCGACCGGGGGTAGGGATGAGCAGTTCTTC. Translating it yields CASSYSTGGRDEQFF.

This sequence joins TRBV12-5 and TRBJ2-1; D perhaps matches TRBD1 (5 bases). V dropped 5 bases and J dropped 8 bases, with 13 bases sitting between them. The CDR3 is made up of 13 amino acids. Germline V CDR1 and CDR2: LGHNT, FRNRAP. The CDR3 protein is CASGPSQGHEQFF. CDR3 coding DNA: TGTGCTAGTGGTCCCAGCCAGGGCCATGAGCAGTTCTTC.

The CDR3 spells CASSIGGSGANVLTF. The CDR3, as DNA: TGTGCCAGTAGTATCGGCGGGTCTGGGGCCAACGTCCTGACTTTC. The chain joins TRBV19 to TRBJ2-6, with D perhaps matching TRBD2 (5 bases). With 3 bases removed from V and 1 base from J, the gap between germline ends came to 7 bases. The CDR3 spans 15 residues. Germline V CDR1 and CDR2: LNHDA, SQIVND (reference sequence). Full variable domain (rest looked up from reference TRBV19 and TRBJ2-6): DGGITQSPKYLFRKEGQNVTLSCEQNLNHDAMYWYRQDPGQGLRLIYYSQIVNDFQKGDIAEGYSVSREKKESFPLTVTSAQKNPTAFYLCASSIGGSGANVLTFGAGSRLTVL.

The chain has TRBV30 and TRBJ1-2; the D gene is possibly TRBD1 (5 bases). Trimming removed 2 bases from V and 0 bases from J, with 13 bases in between. Germline CDR1 is GTSNPN and CDR2 is SVGIG (reference sequence). CDR3 length: 15 residues. This CDR3 reads CAWSPDRQTNYGYTF. DNA for the CDR3: TGTGCCTGGAGTCCAGACAGACAGACTAACTATGGCTACACCTTC. The complete variable domain, with remaining parts taken from reference TRBV30 and TRBJ1-2, reads SQTIHQWPATLVQPVGSPLSLECTVEGTSNPNLYWYRQAAGRGLQLLFYSVGIGQISSEVPQNLSASRPQDRQFILSSKKLLLSDSGFYLCAWSPDRQTNYGYTFGSGTRLTVV.

The rearrangement uses TRBV7-9 and TRBJ2-2; 11 bases line up with TRBD1. The V segment lost 2 bases and the J segment 7 bases; nucleotides outside the gene matches: 6. The V gene's germline CDR1 is SEHNR and CDR2 FQNEAQ (reference sequence). The CDR3 covers 16 residues. CDR3 amino acids: CASSLHTGQGVGELFF. DNA for the CDR3: TGTGCCAGCAGCTTACACACGGGACAGGGGGTCGGGGAGCTGTTTTTT. The variable domain in full, with the rest retrieved from reference TRBV7-9 and TRBJ2-2, is DTGVSQNPRHKITKRGQNVTFRCDPISEHNRLYWYRQTLGQGPEFLTYFQNEAQLEKSRLLSDRFSAERPKGSFSTLEIQRTEQGDSAMYLCASSLHTGQGVGELFFGEGSRLTVL.

The chain uses TRBV5-1 and TRBJ1-2; the match to TRBD1 covers 9 bases. CDR3 length: 16 residues. The V and J ends lost 4 bases and 0 bases, in that order; junction bases with no gene match: 7. CDR1 SGHRS and CDR2 YFSETQ come from the germline V gene. The CDR3 sequence: CASSPGQGKANYGYTF. The CDR3 DNA follows: TGCGCCAGCAGCCCCGGACAGGGGAAGGCTAACTATGGCTACACCTTC.